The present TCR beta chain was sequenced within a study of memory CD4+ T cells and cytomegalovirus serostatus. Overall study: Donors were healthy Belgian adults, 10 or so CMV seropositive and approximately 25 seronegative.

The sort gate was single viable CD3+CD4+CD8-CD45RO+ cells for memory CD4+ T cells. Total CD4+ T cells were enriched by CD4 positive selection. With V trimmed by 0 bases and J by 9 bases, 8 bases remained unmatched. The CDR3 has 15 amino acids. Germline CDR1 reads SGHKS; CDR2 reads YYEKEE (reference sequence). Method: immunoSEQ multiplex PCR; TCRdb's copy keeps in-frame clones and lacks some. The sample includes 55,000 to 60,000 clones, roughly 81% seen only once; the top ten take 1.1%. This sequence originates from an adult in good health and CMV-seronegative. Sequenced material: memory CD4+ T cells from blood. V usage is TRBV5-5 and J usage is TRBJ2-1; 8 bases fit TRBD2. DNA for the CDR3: TGTGCCAGCAGCTTGGCTGGGCGGGAGGTTGGTGAGCAGTTCTTC. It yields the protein CASSLAGREVGEQFF.